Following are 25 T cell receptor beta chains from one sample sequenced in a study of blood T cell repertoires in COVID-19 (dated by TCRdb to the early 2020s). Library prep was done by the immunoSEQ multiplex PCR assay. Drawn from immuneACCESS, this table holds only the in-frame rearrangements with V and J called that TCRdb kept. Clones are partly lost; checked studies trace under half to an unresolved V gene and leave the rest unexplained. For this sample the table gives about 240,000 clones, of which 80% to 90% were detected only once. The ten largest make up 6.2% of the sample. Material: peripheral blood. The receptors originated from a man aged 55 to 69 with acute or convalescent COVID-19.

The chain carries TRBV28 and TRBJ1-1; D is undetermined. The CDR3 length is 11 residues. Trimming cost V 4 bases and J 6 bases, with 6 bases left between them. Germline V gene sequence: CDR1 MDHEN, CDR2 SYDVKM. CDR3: CASSSPSEAFF. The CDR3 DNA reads TGTGCCAGCAGTTCCCCCTCTGAAGCTTTCTTT.

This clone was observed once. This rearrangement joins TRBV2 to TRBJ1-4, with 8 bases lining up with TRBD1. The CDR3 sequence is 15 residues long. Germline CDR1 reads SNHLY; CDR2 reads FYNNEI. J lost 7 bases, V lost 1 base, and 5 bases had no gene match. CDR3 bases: TGTGCCAGCAGTGAAGTAAGGGGGACAGGTGAAAAACTGTTTTTT. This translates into CASSEVRGTGEKLFF.

CDR3 nucleotides: TGTGCCAGCAGCTTAGGCCTACCTAACACCGGGGAGCTGTTTTTT. Protein product: CASSLGLPNTGELFF. The chain uses TRBV11-3 and TRBJ2-2; D is uncertain. V was cut by 1 base and J by 2 bases, with 8 bases left in between. The CDR3 extends over 15 amino acids. CDR1 and CDR2 (germline): SGHNT, YENEEA. Using reference TRBV11-3 and TRBJ2-2 for the parts outside the CDR3, the full variable domain is EAGVVQSPRYKIIEKKQPVAFWCNPISGHNTLYWYLQNLGQGPELLIRYENEEAVDDSQLPKDRFSAERLKGVDSTLKIQPAELGDSAVYLCASSLGLPNTGELFFGEGSRLTVL.

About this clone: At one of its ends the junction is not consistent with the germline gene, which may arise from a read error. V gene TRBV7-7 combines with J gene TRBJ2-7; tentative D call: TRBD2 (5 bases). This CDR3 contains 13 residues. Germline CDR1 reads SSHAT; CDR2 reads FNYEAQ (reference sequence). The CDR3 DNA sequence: TGTGCTAGCAGCTTAGAGTCGGGGAACGAGCAGTACTTC. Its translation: CASSLESGNEQYF.

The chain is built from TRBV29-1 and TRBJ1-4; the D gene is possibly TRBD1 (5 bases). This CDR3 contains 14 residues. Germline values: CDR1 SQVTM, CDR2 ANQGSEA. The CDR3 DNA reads TGCAGTGCCCAGCCGGGGGCAACTAATGAAAAACTGTTTTTT. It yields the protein CSAQPGATNEKLFF.

CDR3 bases: TGTGCCAGTAGTTTACGATCAGGGCCAACTAATGAAAAACTGTTTTTT. Protein product: CASSLRSGPTNEKLFF. V and J are TRBV19 and TRBJ1-4; maybe TRBD1 (5 bases). Trimming removed 5 bases from V and 0 bases from J, with 13 bases in between. CDR1 and CDR2 from the germline V gene are LNHDA and SQIVND (reference sequence). The CDR3 contains 16 residues.

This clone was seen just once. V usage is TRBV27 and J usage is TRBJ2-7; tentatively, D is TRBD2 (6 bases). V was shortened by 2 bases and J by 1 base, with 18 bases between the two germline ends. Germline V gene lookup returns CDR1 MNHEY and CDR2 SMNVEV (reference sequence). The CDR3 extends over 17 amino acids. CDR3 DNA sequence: TGTGCCAGCAGTTTAACGCCCCCGGGAGACGTGTCCTACGAGCAGTACTTC. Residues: CASSLTPPGDVSYEQYF.

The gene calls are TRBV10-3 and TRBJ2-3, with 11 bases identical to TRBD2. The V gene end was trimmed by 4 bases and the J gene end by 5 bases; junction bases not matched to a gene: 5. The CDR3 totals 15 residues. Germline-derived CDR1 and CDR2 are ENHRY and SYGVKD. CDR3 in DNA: TGTGCCATCAGTGCTAGCGGGAGGTCGGTAGATACGCAGTATTTT. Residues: CAISASGRSVDTQYF.

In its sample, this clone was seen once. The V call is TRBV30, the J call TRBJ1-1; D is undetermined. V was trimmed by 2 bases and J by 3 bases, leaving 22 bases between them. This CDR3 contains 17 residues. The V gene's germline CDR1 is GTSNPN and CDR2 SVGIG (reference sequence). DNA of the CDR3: TGTGCCTGGAGTCCCTTGGGGAGAGGAGGTGCCCACACTGAAGCTTTCTTT. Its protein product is CAWSPLGRGGAHTEAFF.

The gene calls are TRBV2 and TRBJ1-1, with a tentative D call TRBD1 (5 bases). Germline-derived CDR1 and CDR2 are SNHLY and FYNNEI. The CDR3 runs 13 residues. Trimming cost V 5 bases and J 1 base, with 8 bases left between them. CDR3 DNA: TGTGCCAGCAGTTTCCAGGGGAACACTGAAGCTTTCTTT. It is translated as CASSFQGNTEAFF. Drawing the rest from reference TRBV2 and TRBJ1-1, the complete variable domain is EPEVTQTPSHQVTQMGQEVILRCVPISNHLYFYWYRQILGQKVEFLVSFYNNEISEKSEIFDDQFSVERPDGSNFTLKIRSTKLEDSAMYFCASSFQGNTEAFFGQGTRLTVV.

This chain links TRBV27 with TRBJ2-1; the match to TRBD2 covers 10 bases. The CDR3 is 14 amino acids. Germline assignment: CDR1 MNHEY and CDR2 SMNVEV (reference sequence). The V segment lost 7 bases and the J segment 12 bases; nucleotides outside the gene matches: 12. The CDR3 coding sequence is TGTGCCAGCATAGGGAGCGGGAGGGTACCTGGGCAGTTCTTC. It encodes CASIGSGRVPGQFF.

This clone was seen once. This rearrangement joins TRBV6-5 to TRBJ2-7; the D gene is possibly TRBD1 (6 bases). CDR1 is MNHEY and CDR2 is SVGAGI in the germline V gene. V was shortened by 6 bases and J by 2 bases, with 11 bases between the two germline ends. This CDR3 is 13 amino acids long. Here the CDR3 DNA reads TGTGCCAGCAGATCGACAGGCACCTACGAGCAGTACTTC. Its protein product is CASRSTGTYEQYF.

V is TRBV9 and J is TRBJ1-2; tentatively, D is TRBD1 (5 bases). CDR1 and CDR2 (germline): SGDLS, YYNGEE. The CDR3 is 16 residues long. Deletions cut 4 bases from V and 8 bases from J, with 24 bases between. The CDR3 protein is CASSIDSTRGTRGYTF. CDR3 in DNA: TGTGCCAGCAGCATCGATTCCACCCGGGGGACGAGGGGCTACACCTTC.

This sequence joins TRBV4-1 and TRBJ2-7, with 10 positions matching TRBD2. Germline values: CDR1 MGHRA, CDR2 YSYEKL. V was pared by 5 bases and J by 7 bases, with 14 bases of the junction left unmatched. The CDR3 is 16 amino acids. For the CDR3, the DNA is TGCGCCAGCAGCTCACAGCGGGAGGGCCAGGACGATGAGCAGTACTTC. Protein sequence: CASSSQREGQDDEQYF.

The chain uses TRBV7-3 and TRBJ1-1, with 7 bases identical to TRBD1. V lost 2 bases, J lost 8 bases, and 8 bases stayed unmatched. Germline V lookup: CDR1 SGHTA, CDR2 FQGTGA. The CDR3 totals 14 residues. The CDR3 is CASSLYVGQAEAFF. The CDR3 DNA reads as TGTGCCAGCAGCTTATACGTCGGACAGGCAGAAGCTTTCTTT.

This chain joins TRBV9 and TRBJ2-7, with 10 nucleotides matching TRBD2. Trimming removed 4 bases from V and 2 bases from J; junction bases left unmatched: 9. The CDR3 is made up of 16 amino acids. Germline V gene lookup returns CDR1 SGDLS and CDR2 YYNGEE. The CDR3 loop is CASSPPLAGATYEQYF. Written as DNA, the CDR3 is TGTGCCAGCAGCCCCCCTCTAGCGGGAGCGACCTACGAGCAGTACTTC.

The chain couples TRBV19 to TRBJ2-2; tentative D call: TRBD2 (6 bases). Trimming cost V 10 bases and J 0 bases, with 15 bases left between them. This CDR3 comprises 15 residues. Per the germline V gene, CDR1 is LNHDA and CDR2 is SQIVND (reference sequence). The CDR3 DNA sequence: TGTGCCACCCAGCCAAGACTAGCGAACACCGGGGAGCTGTTTTTT. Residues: CATQPRLANTGELFF.

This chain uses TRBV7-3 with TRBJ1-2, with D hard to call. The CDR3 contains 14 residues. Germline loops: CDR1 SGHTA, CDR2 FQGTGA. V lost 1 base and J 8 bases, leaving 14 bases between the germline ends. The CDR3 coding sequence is TGTGCCAGCAGCTTAAATCACGCTACGCCGGGCTACACCTTC. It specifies CASSLNHATPGYTF.

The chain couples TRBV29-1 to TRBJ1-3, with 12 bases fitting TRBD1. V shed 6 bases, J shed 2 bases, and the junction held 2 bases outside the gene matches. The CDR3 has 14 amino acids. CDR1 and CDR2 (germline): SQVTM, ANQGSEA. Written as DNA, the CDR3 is TGCAGCGTGGGACAGGGGGCAGCTGGAAACACCATATATTTT. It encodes CSVGQGAAGNTIYF. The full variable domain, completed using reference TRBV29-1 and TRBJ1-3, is SAVISQKPSRDICQRGTSLTIQCQVDSQVTMMFWYRQQPGQSLTLIATANQGSEATYESGFVIDKFPISRPNLTFSTLTVSNMSPEDSSIYLCSVGQGAAGNTIYFGEGSWLTVV.

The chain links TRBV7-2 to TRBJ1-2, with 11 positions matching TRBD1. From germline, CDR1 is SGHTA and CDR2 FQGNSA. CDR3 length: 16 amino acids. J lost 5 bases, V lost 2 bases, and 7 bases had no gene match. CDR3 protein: CASSLRGDRGDYGYTF. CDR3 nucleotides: TGTGCCAGCAGCTTAAGGGGGGACAGGGGGGATTATGGCTACACCTTC.

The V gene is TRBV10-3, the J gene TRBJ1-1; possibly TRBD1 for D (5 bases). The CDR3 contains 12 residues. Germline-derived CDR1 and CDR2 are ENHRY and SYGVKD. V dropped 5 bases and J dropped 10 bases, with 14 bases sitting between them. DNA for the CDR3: TGTGCCATCAGTACCGTGGAGGGGCGAGCTTTCTTT. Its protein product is CAISTVEGRAFF.

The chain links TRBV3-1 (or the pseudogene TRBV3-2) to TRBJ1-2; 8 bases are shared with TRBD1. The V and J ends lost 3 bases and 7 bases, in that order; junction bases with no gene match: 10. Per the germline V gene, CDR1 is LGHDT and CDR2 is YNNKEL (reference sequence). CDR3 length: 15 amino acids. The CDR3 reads CASSHLDQGAFGYTF. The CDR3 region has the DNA TGTGCCAGCAGCCACCTGGACCAGGGGGCATTTGGCTACACCTTC.

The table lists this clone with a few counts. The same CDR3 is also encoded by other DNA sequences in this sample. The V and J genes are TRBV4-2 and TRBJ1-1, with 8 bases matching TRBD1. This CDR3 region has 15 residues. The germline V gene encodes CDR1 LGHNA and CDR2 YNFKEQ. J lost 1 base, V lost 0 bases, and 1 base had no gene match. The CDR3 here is CASSQEDRANTEAFF. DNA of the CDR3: TGTGCCAGCAGCCAAGAGGACAGGGCGAACACTGAAGCTTTCTTT.

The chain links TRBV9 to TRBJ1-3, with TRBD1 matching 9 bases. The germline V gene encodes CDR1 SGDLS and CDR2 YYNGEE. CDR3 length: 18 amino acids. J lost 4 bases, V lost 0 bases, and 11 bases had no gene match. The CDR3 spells CASSVDLTGGLAGNTIYF. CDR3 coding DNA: TGTGCCAGCAGCGTAGATCTTACAGGGGGCTTAGCGGGAAACACCATATATTTT. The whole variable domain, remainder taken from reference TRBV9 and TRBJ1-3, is DSGVTQTPKHLITATGQRVTLRCSPRSGDLSVYWYQQSLDQGLQFLIQYYNGEERAKGNILERFSAQQFPDLHSELNLSSLELGDSALYFCASSVDLTGGLAGNTIYFGEGSWLTVV.

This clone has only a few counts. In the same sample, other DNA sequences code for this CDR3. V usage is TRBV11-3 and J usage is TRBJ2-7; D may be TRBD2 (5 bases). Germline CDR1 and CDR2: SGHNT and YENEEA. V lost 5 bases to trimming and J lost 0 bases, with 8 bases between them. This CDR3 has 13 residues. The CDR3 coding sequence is TGTGCCAGCAGCCCTGGAGGCTCCTACGAGCAGTACTTC. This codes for CASSPGGSYEQYF. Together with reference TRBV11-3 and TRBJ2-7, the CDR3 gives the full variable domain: EAGVVQSPRYKIIEKKQPVAFWCNPISGHNTLYWYLQNLGQGPELLIRYENEEAVDDSQLPKDRFSAERLKGVDSTLKIQPAELGDSAVYLCASSPGGSYEQYFGPGTRLTVT.